This TCR beta chain was documented in a study of patients and donors after allogeneic stem cell transplantation. Germline CDR1 reads MDHEN; CDR2 reads SYDVKM. Trimming cost V 7 bases and J 12 bases, with 13 bases left between them. This CDR3 comprises 11 residues. This clonotype was found a few times. MiXCR, applied by TCRdb to the RT-PCR reads, yields one record per CDR3 protein. Of approximately 210,000 distinct CDR3 sequences listed, 41% are singletons. Sample: blood, either unsorted or a sorted T cell fraction (not recorded which). The chain carries TRBV28 and TRBJ1-5; D unclear. The receptor was derived from a human donor who was either an allogeneic HSCT recipient or a stem cell or donor lymphocyte infusion donor (not recorded which). It is not recorded whose cells these are; they may come from a transplant donor. The CDR3: CASNDGIYQHF. The CDR3 DNA follows: TGTGCCAGCAATGATGGAATATACCAGCATTTT.